This is a list of T cell receptor beta chains from one sample in a study of blood T cell repertoires in COVID-19. TCRdb keeps only in-frame clones here, not all; method: immunoSEQ multiplex PCR. Counted here are tens of thousands of clones, about 93% occurring once; the ten biggest clones make up approximately 2.9%. The sample consisted of peripheral blood. The receptors here all came from a man aged 70 or older with active COVID-19. Both conserved end residues are part of each CDR3. Each record gives: clone size, J gene, V gene, D gene, CDR3 protein, CDR3 DNA. A D gene is named only where the DNA matches it firmly. The size of a clone is reported for some rows only, either as once, few or many, or as a class for expanded clones.

- | TRBJ2-3 | TRBV9 | TRBD1 | CASSRGGQGLTDTQYF | TGTGCCAGCAGCAGAGGGGGACAGGGATTAACAGATACGCAGTATTTT
- | TRBJ2-7 | TRBV10-3 | - | CAISVSGLYIYEQYF | TGTGCCATCAGTGTGTCGGGACTTTATATTTACGAGCAGTACTTC
- | TRBJ2-7 | TRBV9 | - | CASSVGGGGGPGEQYF | TGTGCCAGCAGCGTAGGAGGGGGAGGGGGTCCCGGCGAGCAGTACTTC
- | TRBJ2-3 | TRBV27 | TRBD2 | CASSLVPSGGSRDTQYF | TGTGCCAGCAGTTTAGTCCCTAGCGGGGGGTCACGTGATACGCAGTATTTT
- | TRBJ1-1 | TRBV6-2/TRBV6-3 | - | CASSYRTDTMNTEAFF | TGTGCCAGCAGTTATAGGACGGACACGATGAACACTGAAGCTTTCTTT
- | TRBJ2-5 | TRBV29-1 | - | CSAEQEWDLSQYF | TGCAGCGCGGAACAGGAATGGGATCTTAGCCAGTACTTC
- | TRBJ1-2 | TRBV19 | - | CVSSTPSQEPYGYTF | TGTGTCAGTAGTACCCCATCACAGGAGCCCTATGGCTACACCTTC
- | TRBJ2-1 | TRBV29-1 | TRBD1 | CSATGGYNEQFF | TGCAGCGCTACAGGGGGCTACAATGAGCAGTTCTTC
- | TRBJ2-2 | TRBV29-1 | TRBD1 | CSVGQGRAGELFF | TGCAGCGTGGGACAGGGTAGGGCCGGGGAGCTGTTTTTT
once | TRBJ2-5 | TRBV6-2/TRBV6-3 | - | CASSYSGAETQYF | TGTGCCAGCAGTTACTCGGGGGCAGAGACCCAGTACTTC
- | TRBJ1-4 | TRBV6-5 | - | CASRSGGPGNEKLFF | TGTGCCAGCAGATCGGGGGGCCCCGGAAATGAAAAACTGTTTTTT
- | TRBJ2-3 | TRBV5-1 | - | CATRRGSHSTDTQYF | TGCGCCACCAGAAGGGGGTCCCATAGCACAGATACGCAGTATTTT
- | TRBJ2-2 | TRBV19 | TRBD2 | CASSMLGGAGGSTGELFF | TGTGCCAGTAGTATGTTAGGTGGAGCGGGGGGTAGCACCGGGGAGCTGTTTTTT
once | TRBJ2-2 | TRBV15 | - | CATSRDGPGELFF | TGTGCCACCAGCAGAGATGGGCCCGGGGAGCTGTTTTTT
- | TRBJ1-5 | TRBV12-5 | TRBD1 | CASGLEGQVSNQPQHF | TGTGCTAGTGGTTTGGAAGGACAGGTTAGCAATCAGCCCCAGCATTTT
- | TRBJ2-5 | TRBV7-9 | TRBD2 | CASSFLAGASQETQYF | TGTGCCAGCAGCTTCCTAGCGGGCGCCTCCCAAGAGACCCAGTACTTC
- | TRBJ2-1 | TRBV11-2 | TRBD1 | CASSTRQGALYNEQFF | TGTGCCAGCAGCACCAGACAGGGGGCCCTCTACAATGAGCAGTTCTTC
- | TRBJ2-5 | TRBV7-6 | TRBD2 | CASSLGGRGEQETQYF | TGTGCCAGCAGCTTAGGGGGGCGGGGGGAACAAGAGACCCAGTACTTC
once | TRBJ2-3 | TRBV7-8 | - | CASLLGSADTQYF | TGTGCCAGCCTACTAGGTAGCGCAGATACGCAGTATTTT
- | TRBJ2-2 | TRBV5-5 | - | CASSLEHLPTGELFF | TGTGCCAGCAGCCTGGAGCACCTCCCCACCGGGGAGCTGTTTTTT
- | TRBJ1-5 | TRBV3-1/TRBV3-2 | TRBD1 | CASSRRRGQHSNQPQHF | TGTGCCAGCAGCCGTCGAAGGGGACAGCATAGCAATCAGCCCCAGCATTTT
- | TRBJ2-1 | TRBV5-1 | - | CASNQDSSYNEQFF | TGCGCCAGCAACCAGGATAGCTCCTACAATGAGCAGTTCTTC
- | TRBJ2-5 | TRBV12-3/TRBV12-4 | TRBD2 | CASRREGETQYF | TGTGCCAGCAGGCGGGAGGGAGAGACCCAGTACTTC
once | TRBJ1-1 | TRBV7-9 | TRBD1 | CASSFRDSPEAFF | TGTGCCAGCAGCTTCCGGGACAGCCCTGAAGCTTTCTTT
- | TRBJ1-1 | TRBV5-3 | TRBD1 | CARSLGTRQGDTEAFF | TGTGCCAGAAGCTTGGGCACCCGTCAGGGGGACACTGAAGCTTTCTTT
once | TRBJ1-1 | TRBV6-1 | - | CASSEVADEAFF | TGTGCCAGCAGTGAAGTGGCAGATGAAGCTTTCTTT
- | TRBJ2-1 | TRBV5-1 | TRBD2 | CASSLEAGGPVPFF | TGCGCCAGCAGCTTGGAGGCGGGGGGTCCCGTGCCATTCTTC
- | TRBJ1-2 | TRBV5-1 | TRBD1 | CASRPTPGTGGRNTF | TGCGCCAGCAGACCTACCCCCGGGACAGGGGGCCGAAACACCTTC
- | TRBJ1-1 | TRBV18 | - | CASSPKQDTEAFF | TGTGCCAGCTCACCAAAACAGGACACTGAAGCTTTCTTT
- | TRBJ2-3 | TRBV19 | - | CASSITGGTDTQYF | TGTGCCAGTAGTATCACGGGGGGCACAGATACGCAGTATTTT
- | TRBJ2-5 | TRBV5-1 | - | CASSPEGRLETQYF | TGCGCCAGCAGCCCGGAGGGGAGATTGGAGACCCAGTACTTC
- | TRBJ2-5 | TRBV7-9 | TRBD1 | CASSSLLKGGDETQYF | TGTGCCAGCAGCTCTCTTCTTAAAGGGGGCGATGAGACCCAGTACTTC
- | TRBJ1-3 | TRBV9 | - | CASSVLSGGGNTIYF | TGTGCCAGCAGCGTACTTAGCGGGGGAGGAAACACCATATATTTT
- | TRBJ1-3 | TRBV7-2 | - | CASSSAGLNSGNTIYF | TGTGCCAGCAGCTCCGCGGGTCTCAACTCTGGAAACACCATATATTTT
- | TRBJ2-3 | TRBV7-6 | TRBD1 | CASSLAPTLQGASTDTQYF | TGTGCCAGCAGCTTAGCCCCGACACTGCAGGGGGCGAGCACAGATACGCAGTATTTT
- | TRBJ1-2 | TRBV10-2 | TRBD1 | CASGQGAPYGYTF | TGCGCCAGCGGACAGGGGGCCCCCTATGGCTACACCTTC
- | TRBJ2-7 | TRBV6-5 | TRBD2 | CASSSPTSGVYEQYF | TGTGCCAGCAGTTCTCCGACTAGCGGGGTCTACGAGCAGTACTTC
- | TRBJ1-2 | TRBV21-1 | - | CASLSYWTYRGYTF | TGTGCCAGCTTATCTTATTGGACATATCGAGGCTACACCTTC
- | TRBJ2-5 | TRBV7-2 | TRBD2 | CASRDTWSGVTQTQYF | TGTGCCAGCCGCGATACGTGGAGCGGGGTGACCCAGACCCAGTACTTC
- | TRBJ1-2 | TRBV5-4 | - | CASSLDRQGRFGYTF | TGTGCCAGCAGCTTGGATCGGCAGGGCCGGTTTGGCTACACCTTC
- | TRBJ1-3 | TRBV6-5 | - | CASSLGGTGNTIYF | TGTGCCAGCAGCCTGGGGGGTACTGGAAACACCATATATTTT
- | TRBJ1-5 | TRBV25-1 | - | CASSQAGSDQPQHF | TGTGCCAGCAGTCAAGCAGGGTCTGATCAGCCCCAGCATTTT
- | TRBJ2-1 | TRBV27 | - | CASRPPSGPSYNEQFF | TGTGCCAGCAGACCCCCTTCTGGGCCTTCCTACAATGAGCAGTTCTTC
few | TRBJ1-5 | TRBV28 | - | CASRPQGNQPQHF | TGTGCCAGCAGGCCACAGGGTAATCAGCCCCAGCATTTT
- | TRBJ1-1 | TRBV5-5 | - | CASSDPDRGIF | TGTGCCAGCAGCGACCCGGACAGAGGCATCTTT
- | TRBJ2-7 | TRBV9 | TRBD2 | CASSRLAGGPYEQYF | TGTGCCAGCAGCCGATTAGCGGGGGGGCCCTACGAGCAGTACTTC
- | TRBJ1-5 | TRBV3-1/TRBV3-2 | - | CASPSHGERRRKEQPQHF | TGTGCCAGCCCCTCCCACGGGGAAAGAAGAAGGAAGGAACAGCCCCAGCATTTT
- | TRBJ2-5 | TRBV5-4 | - | CASSLGGSVEETQYF | TGTGCCAGCAGCCTAGGGGGTAGCGTGGAGGAGACCCAGTACTTC
- | TRBJ2-3 | TRBV6-1 | TRBD2 | CASSEARRGGLDTQYF | TGTGCCAGCAGTGAGGCTCGGCGGGGGGGCCTGGATACGCAGTATTTT
- | TRBJ2-1 | TRBV25-1 | - | CASSERGEGSTSYNEQFF | TGTGCCAGCAGTGAAAGGGGGGAGGGGTCCACCTCCTACAATGAGCAGTTCTTC
- | TRBJ1-4 | TRBV4-1 | TRBD1 | CASSQGRGPFDEKLFF | TGCGCCAGCAGCCAAGGAAGGGGGCCCTTCGATGAAAAACTGTTTTTT
once | TRBJ2-7 | TRBV5-1 | - | CASSLGQGLHEQYF | TGCGCCAGCAGCTTGGGTCAGGGGCTCCACGAGCAGTACTTC
- | TRBJ2-7 | TRBV27 | TRBD1 | CASSFTGGSDEQYF | TGTGCCAGCAGTTTTACAGGGGGCAGCGACGAGCAGTACTTC
- | TRBJ2-1 | TRBV6-6 | TRBD1 | CASSPSWGTGSNEQFF | TGTGCCAGCAGTCCCTCATGGGGGACAGGGAGCAATGAGCAGTTCTTC
- | TRBJ2-7 | TRBV11-3 | TRBD1 | CASRGQGSYEQYF | TGTGCCAGCAGAGGACAGGGCTCCTACGAGCAGTACTTC
once | TRBJ2-3 | TRBV5-1 | - | CASFLGGATDTQYF | TGCGCCTCCTTTCTAGGAGGGGCCACAGATACGCAGTATTTT
- | TRBJ1-3 | TRBV7-2 | - | CASRDSNGNTIYF | TGTGCCAGCAGGGACAGCAATGGAAACACCATATATTTT